This entry lists 19 T cell receptor beta chains sequenced from one sample in a study of CD8+CD57+ T cells in acquired aplastic anemia. Patients who underwent sequencing had shown CD8+CD57+ cell expansion by flow cytometry. Genomic DNA acted as the template from which TCR beta VDJ combination and CDR3 sequence profiling were carried out. Using its own MiXCR run on the reads, TCRdb lists one record per CDR3 protein. The data contain roughly 250,000 distinct CDR3 sequences, approximately 45% of them singletons. The sample was sorted CD4+, CD8+, or CD8+CD57+ T cells (not recorded which) from PBMCs. The receptors stem from a human donor with aplastic anemia.

The rearrangement joins TRBV7-3 to TRBJ1-6; no firm D call. Trimming took 6 bases from V and 9 from J, leaving 12 bases between them. From germline, CDR1 is SGHTA and CDR2 FQGTGA. The length of the CDR3 is 13 residues. In DNA, the CDR3 is TGTGCCAGCAGACTAGGAGGGAGTTCACCCCTCCACTTT. Its protein product is CASRLGGSSPLHF.

This chain joins TRBV6-1 and TRBJ2-1; 10 positions match TRBD1. The CDR3 loop spans 15 amino acids. Unmatched junction bases numbered 4, after V lost 1 base and J lost 7 bases. CDR1 MNHNS and CDR2 SASEGT come from the germline V gene. The CDR3 DNA is TGTGCCAGCAGTGAAGAGACAGGGGGCAGGAATGAGCAGTTCTTC. Protein: CASSEETGGRNEQFF.

This clonotype was seen a single time. One end of the junction fails to match germline, which may point to a read error. V gene TRBV27 combines with J gene TRBJ1-4; the match to TRBD1 covers 8 bases. The CDR3 consists of 14 residues. In germline, CDR1 is MNHEY, CDR2 SMNVEV (reference sequence). CDR3 sequence reads: CTSSQDRVGEKLFF. The CDR3 bases are TGTACCAGCAGTCAGGACAGGGTGGGTGAAAAACTGTTTTTT.

The chain employs TRBV9 and TRBJ2-3, with a tentative D call TRBD2 (5 bases). Germline assignment: CDR1 SGDLS and CDR2 YYNGEE. V was clipped by 4 bases and J by 2 bases, with 11 bases between them. The CDR3 consists of 14 residues. CDR3 sequence (DNA): TGTGCCAGCAGCCGTGGACGGGACACAGATACGCAGTATTTT. This sequence encodes CASSRGRDTDTQYF. Combining the CDR3 with reference TRBV9 and TRBJ2-3 gives the whole variable domain DSGVTQTPKHLITATGQRVTLRCSPRSGDLSVYWYQQSLDQGLQFLIQYYNGEERAKGNILERFSAQQFPDLHSELNLSSLELGDSALYFCASSRGRDTDTQYFGPGTRLTVL.

This chain links TRBV20-1 with TRBJ1-2; 7 positions agree with TRBD1. Looked up from germline, CDR1 is DFQATT and CDR2 is SNEGSKA (reference sequence). There are 13 residues in the CDR3. The V segment lost 1 base and the J segment 4 bases; nucleotides outside the gene matches: 3. As DNA, the CDR3 is TGCAGTGCTAGAGCACAGGGGACCTATGGCTACACCTTC. Translated: CSARAQGTYGYTF.

This clonotype has at least ten counts. The chain carries TRBV7-9 and TRBJ2-7, with D maybe TRBD1 (6 bases). V was shortened by 5 bases and J by 6 bases, with 20 bases between the two germline ends. The CDR3 sequence is 15 residues long. The germline CDR1 and CDR2 sequences are SEHNR and FQNEAQ (reference sequence). The chain's CDR3 is CASSPSAGDLREQYF. The CDR3, as DNA: TGTGCCAGCAGCCCGAGCGCAGGGGACCTTCGCGAGCAGTACTTC.

The chain recombines TRBV7-9 with TRBJ2-1; 9 nucleotides agree with TRBD2. The CDR3 is 14 amino acids. With V trimmed by 5 bases and J by 6 bases, 5 bases remained unmatched. Germline CDR1 is SEHNR and CDR2 is FQNEAQ (reference sequence). Here the CDR3 DNA reads TGTGCCAGCAGCGTAGTAGCGGGAGTCAATGAGCAGTTCTTC. It codes for CASSVVAGVNEQFF.

The chain has TRBV20-1 and TRBJ1-2; TRBD1 matches 11 bases. Unmatched junction bases numbered 10, after V lost 6 bases and J lost 7 bases. The CDR3 loop spans 14 amino acids. CDR1 is DFQATT and CDR2 is SNEGSKA in the germline V gene (reference sequence). CDR3 sequence: CSASISGTGGGYTF. The DNA for the CDR3 is TGCAGTGCGTCGATTTCCGGGACAGGGGGTGGCTACACCTTC.

J is TRBJ1-1 and V is TRBV7-3; 7 positions agree with TRBD1. J was trimmed by 6 bases and V by 5 bases; bases with no gene match: 9. The CDR3 is made up of 14 amino acids. CDR1 and CDR2 (germline): SGHTA, FQGTGA. In nucleotides, the CDR3 is TGTGCCAGCAGCATAGGGGGCGTTTTGGCTGAAGCTTTCTTT. Translation gives CASSIGGVLAEAFF.

This clonotype was seen at least ten times. This sequence joins TRBV2 and TRBJ2-2; D remains unclear. Germline CDR1 reads SNHLY; CDR2 reads FYNNEI. The CDR3 sequence is 15 residues long. V lost 3 bases and J lost 6, with 14 bases in between. CDR3: CASSEMVSRSGELFF. As DNA, the CDR3 is TGTGCCAGCAGTGAGATGGTTTCTAGGTCCGGGGAGCTGTTTTTT.

Concerning this clonotype itself: This may come from a read error, since a much larger clone is one base off. J is TRBJ2-7 and V is TRBV13; D possibly corresponds to TRBD2 (6 bases). Germline V CDR1 and CDR2: PRHDT, FYEKMQ (reference sequence). The V gene lost 9 bases and the J gene lost 7 bases, with 16 bases spanning the gap. This CDR3 region has 12 residues. The DNA for the CDR3 is TGTGCCAGTACGGAGGGGCGGGGTGAGCAGTACTTC. Protein: CASTEGRGEQYF.

This clonotype was seen a few times. The chain combines TRBV6-1 with TRBJ1-1, with unresolved D. V shed 5 bases and J shed 7 bases, with 11 bases lying between them. The CDR3 sequence is 12 residues long. The germline V gene encodes CDR1 MNHNS and CDR2 SASEGT. In DNA, the CDR3 is TGTGCCAGCAGTTTTGGCGGAGGTGAAGCTTTCTTT. Residues: CASSFGGGEAFF.

The DNA of the CDR3 is TGCAGTGCTAGAGGGACTAGCGGGATCTACGAGCAGTACTTC. It yields the protein CSARGTSGIYEQYF. This rearrangement joins TRBV20-1 to TRBJ2-7, with 12 bases identical to TRBD2. The germline V gene has CDR1 DFQATT and CDR2 SNEGSKA (reference sequence). The CDR3 spans 14 residues. J was trimmed by 3 bases and V by 1 base; bases with no gene match: 1.

This clonotype was counted between two and nine times. The chain recombines TRBV7-3 with TRBJ1-1; D not certain. This CDR3 has 13 residues. Trimming took 2 bases from V and 1 from J, leaving 5 bases between them. CDR1 SGHTA and CDR2 FQGTGA come from the germline V gene. The CDR3 here is CASSLSWNTEAFF. CDR3 DNA sequence: TGTGCCAGCAGCTTATCCTGGAACACTGAAGCTTTCTTT.

The chain joins TRBV28 to TRBJ2-5; 10 bases map to TRBD2. V gave up 2 bases and J gave up 5 bases; unmatched junction bases: 5. In germline, CDR1 is MDHEN, CDR2 SYDVKM. The CDR3 covers 15 residues. The CDR3 DNA sequence: TGTGCCAGCAGTTTAGTGAGCGGGAGGGCGGAGACCCAGTACTTC. Translation gives CASSLVSGRAETQYF.

Concerning this clonotype: The junction differs from germline at one of its ends, possibly a read error. The chain joins TRBV4-1 to TRBJ2-7; 10 nucleotides line up with TRBD2. Germline CDR1 and CDR2: MGHRA and YSYEKL. The CDR3 contains 13 residues. CDR3 amino acids: CASRGASGSEQYF. DNA for the CDR3: TGCGCCAGTCGTGGGGCTAGCGGGAGCGAGCAGTACTTT.

This clonotype has just a few counts. This sequence joins TRBV7-9 and TRBJ2-5, with TRBD1 identical over 9 bases. Germline V CDR1 and CDR2: SEHNR, FQNEAQ (reference sequence). The CDR3 length is 13 residues. Trimming took 5 bases from V and 5 from J; bases not matched to a gene: 3. CDR3 sequence: CASSGDRGETQYF. CDR3 DNA sequence: TGTGCCAGCAGCGGAGACAGGGGGGAGACCCAGTACTTC. The whole variable domain, filled in from reference TRBV7-9 and TRBJ2-5, reads DTGVSQNPRHKITKRGQNVTFRCDPISEHNRLYWYRQTLGQGPEFLTYFQNEAQLEKSRLLSDRFSAERPKGSFSTLEIQRTEQGDSAMYLCASSGDRGETQYFGPGTRLLVL.

The chain joins TRBV13 to TRBJ2-3, with no clear D. Looked up from germline, CDR1 is PRHDT and CDR2 is FYEKMQ (reference sequence). Trimming shortened V by 4 bases and J by 0 bases, and 14 bases separated the two germline ends. The CDR3 runs 16 residues. The DNA for the CDR3 is TGTGCCAGCAGCTACCTGACGGGCCCTAGCACAGATACGCAGTATTTT. Translated, it gives CASSYLTGPSTDTQYF.

The rearrangement uses TRBV10-1 and TRBJ2-7; D is ambiguous. Trimming stripped 0 bases from V and 2 bases from J, with 14 bases between. CDR1 is WNHNN, CDR2 SYGVQD, per germline (reference sequence). The CDR3 has 16 amino acids. CDR3 sequence (DNA): TGCGCCAGCAGTGAGTCGAGATCCAGATCCCCCTACGAGCAGTACTTC. Amino acids: CASSESRSRSPYEQYF.